The 21 T cell receptor beta chains presented below share a single source sample, sequenced in a study of T cell repertoires in ileal Crohn's disease. Stated time point: neoterminal ileum biopsy at postoperative endoscopy, about 6 months after surgery. Profiling relied on immunoSEQ multiplex PCR, and the TCRdb table lists in-frame clones only, not all of them. Among 12,000 or so clones, about 81% were seen once, and the ten largest hold approximately 10%. What was sequenced was ileal tissue. The source is an adult with Crohn's disease.

The gene calls are TRBV6-4 and TRBJ2-2, with 8 nucleotides matching TRBD2. The V segment lost 2 bases and the J segment 4 bases; nucleotides outside the gene matches: 0. Germline V gene data show CDR1 as MRHNA and CDR2 as SNTAGT. This CDR3 contains 14 residues. In DNA, the CDR3 is TGTGCCAGCAGTGACGGGACTAGCACCGGGGAGCTGTTTTTT. Translated, it gives CASSDGTSTGELFF.

The V gene is TRBV25-1, the J gene TRBJ1-4; D remains ambiguous. CDR3 length: 16 residues. Germline V gives CDR1 MGHDK, CDR2 SYGVNS. Deletions cut 8 bases from V and 6 bases from J, with 22 bases between. The CDR3 region is CASGSSDPYQHEKLFF. CDR3 sequence (DNA): TGTGCCAGCGGTAGTAGCGACCCCTATCAGCATGAAAAACTGTTTTTT.

This chain links TRBV5-1 with TRBJ2-7, with 8 bases fitting TRBD2. This CDR3 region has 16 residues. The ends lost 2 bases at V and 3 bases at J; junction bases unmatched: 10. CDR1 is SGHRS and CDR2 is YFSETQ in the germline V gene. CDR3 residues: CASSFTLAGGLYEQYF. In nucleotides, the CDR3 is TGCGCCAGCAGCTTCACCCTGGCGGGAGGACTCTACGAGCAGTACTTC.

V and J are TRBV28 and TRBJ1-2, with 7 bases identical to TRBD1. The CDR3 contains 12 residues. Germline V lookup: CDR1 MDHEN, CDR2 SYDVKM. The V segment lost 10 bases and the J segment 5 bases; nucleotides outside the gene matches: 7. Here the CDR3 reads CATKDRAYGYTF. For the CDR3, the DNA is TGTGCCACCAAAGACAGGGCATATGGCTACACCTTC.

The chain employs TRBV19 and TRBJ2-7; 8 nucleotides match TRBD2. The V gene's germline CDR1 is LNHDA and CDR2 SQIVND (reference sequence). The CDR3 has 15 residues. V trimming: 0 bases; J trimming: 1 base; junction bases outside the gene matches: 2. For the CDR3, the DNA is TGTGCCAGTAGTATAGACGGGGGGGGATCCTACGAGCAGTACTTC. Amino acid sequence: CASSIDGGGSYEQYF.

The chain has TRBV4-2 and TRBJ2-1, with 9 bases matching TRBD2. Losses at the gene ends were 4 bases for V and 1 base for J; bases not matched to a gene: 11. The CDR3 runs 18 residues. Germline CDR1 reads LGHNA; CDR2 reads YNFKEQ. CDR3 residues: CASSLYSGSIASYNEQFF. CDR3 coding DNA: TGTGCCAGCAGCCTTTATAGCGGGAGCATAGCGTCCTACAATGAGCAGTTCTTC.

V is TRBV29-1 and J is TRBJ2-5; maybe TRBD1 (6 bases). CDR1 and CDR2 (germline): SQVTM, ANQGSEA. The CDR3 is 13 amino acids. Between the trimmed V and J ends, which lost 5 bases and 2 bases, there was a span of 12 bases. DNA of the CDR3: TGCAGCGTTAACAGGGAGAGTCAAGAGACCCAGTACTTC. Translated: CSVNRESQETQYF.

This rearrangement joins TRBV11-2 to TRBJ1-5; D is possibly TRBD1 (6 bases). Trimming shortened V by 6 bases and J by 5 bases, and 11 bases separated the two germline ends. The CDR3 is 13 residues long. Germline assignment: CDR1 SGHAT and CDR2 FQNNGV. CDR3 amino acids: CASSLEGDQPQHF. CDR3 nucleotide sequence: TGTGCCAGCAGTCTAGAGGGGGATCAGCCCCAGCATTTT. The full variable domain, its missing parts supplied by reference TRBV11-2 and TRBJ1-5, is EAGVAQSPRYKIIEKRQSVAFWCNPISGHATLYWYQQILGQGPKLLIQFQNNGVVDDSQLPKDRFSAERLKGVDSTLKIQPAKLEDSAVYLCASSLEGDQPQHFGDGTRLSIL.

The V call is TRBV19, the J call TRBJ2-7; D is undetermined. The V end lost 5 bases, the J end lost 5 bases, and 16 bases lay between the germline ends. This CDR3 is built from 14 residues. CDR1 is LNHDA and CDR2 is SQIVND in the germline V gene (reference sequence). CDR3 nucleotides: TGTGCCAGTAGTGCCAGGCCAGGATGGGACGAGCAGTACTTC. This translates into CASSARPGWDEQYF.

This chain uses TRBV9 with TRBJ2-2, with a possible D match to TRBD2 (6 bases). Germline CDR1 reads SGDLS; CDR2 reads YYNGEE. Trimming left V 1 base short and J 4 bases short, with 14 bases between. The CDR3 has 16 amino acids. The CDR3 DNA follows: TGTGCCAGCAGCGTATTCGGGGGATTGGGCACCGGGGAGCTGTTTTTT. This codes for CASSVFGGLGTGELFF.

V usage is TRBV30 and J usage is TRBJ1-6; D is ambiguous. This CDR3 comprises 13 residues. Per germline, CDR1 GTSNPN and CDR2 SVGIG (reference sequence). V was pared by 0 bases and J by 7 bases, with 7 bases between. The CDR3 DNA sequence: TGTGCCTGGAGTGTCGGAGGAAATTCACCCCTCCACTTT. Residues: CAWSVGGNSPLHF.

This clone was picked up a small number of times. V and J are TRBV19 and TRBJ1-5; no reliable D call. The germline V gene has CDR1 LNHDA and CDR2 SQIVND (reference sequence). The CDR3 consists of 16 residues. Trimming left V 3 bases short and J 0 bases short, with 12 bases between. This CDR3 reads CASSIRHDYSNQPQHF. The CDR3 bases are TGTGCCAGTAGTATTCGACACGATTATAGCAATCAGCCCCAGCATTTT.

This clone was counted once. J is TRBJ1-4 and V is TRBV5-8; 7 nucleotides agree with TRBD1. V lost 1 base to trimming and J lost 7 bases; unmatched junction nucleotides: 4. Germline V lookup: CDR1 SGHTS, CDR2 YDEGEE. The CDR3 is 14 residues long. CDR3 in amino acids: CASSLRQGGEKLFF. CDR3 coding DNA: TGTGCCAGCAGCTTGCGCCAGGGGGGTGAAAAACTGTTTTTT. Full variable domain (remainder filled in from reference TRBV5-8 and TRBJ1-4): EAGVTQSPTHLIKTRGQQATLRCSPISGHTSVYWYQQALGLGLQFLLWYDEGEERNRGNFPPRFSGRQFPNYSSELNVNALELEDSALYLCASSLRQGGEKLFFGSGTQLSVL.

The CDR3 bases are TGTGCCAGCAGTACTAGCGGGAGGGATACGCAGTATTTT. This codes for CASSTSGRDTQYF. This chain joins TRBV6-4 and TRBJ2-3, with 12 bases lining up with TRBD2. The J segment lost 6 bases and the V segment lost 5 bases, leaving 0 bases of the junction unmatched. Germline V lookup: CDR1 MRHNA, CDR2 SNTAGT. This CDR3 has 13 amino acids.

The rearrangement uses TRBV19 and TRBJ1-4; D is unclear. CDR3 length: 12 amino acids. Deletions cut 9 bases from V and 7 bases from J, with 12 bases between. Germline V gives CDR1 LNHDA, CDR2 SQIVND (reference sequence). CDR3 in amino acids: CASSRLAEKLFF. The CDR3 DNA reads as TGTGCCAGCTCGCGGTTGGCTGAAAAACTGTTTTTT.

V gene TRBV29-1 combines with J gene TRBJ2-3, with 10 bases matching TRBD2. The CDR3 totals 16 residues. After removal of 1 base from V and 2 bases from J, the junction contained 6 bases not matched to a gene. Germline CDR1 and CDR2: SQVTM and ANQGSEA. This chain's CDR3 is CSVEGLAGASTDTQYF. The CDR3, as DNA: TGCAGCGTTGAAGGGCTAGCGGGAGCTTCCACAGATACGCAGTATTTT.

This chain connects TRBV6-1 to TRBJ1-5; D is uncertain. This CDR3 comprises 13 residues. The germline V gene encodes CDR1 MNHNS and CDR2 SASEGT. The ends were cut back, 8 bases at V and 0 bases at J, with 8 bases in the middle. The CDR3 DNA sequence: TGTGCCAGCGGAGAAAATAGCAATCAGCCCCAGCATTTT. Its protein is CASGENSNQPQHF.

Details on this clone: At one end, the junction sequence differs from germline, possibly due to a read error. V usage is TRBV18 and J usage is TRBJ1-5, with unresolved D. The CDR3 length is 13 residues. Germline values: CDR1 KGHSH, CDR2 LQKENI. CDR3 sequence (DNA): TGTGCCAGCTCACCATATAGCAATCAGCTCCAGCATTTT. Translating it yields CASSPYSNQLQHF.

This clone appeared a few times. The V gene is TRBV9, the J gene TRBJ2-3, with 10 positions matching TRBD2. Per germline, CDR1 SGDLS and CDR2 YYNGEE. The CDR3 length is 15 residues. V shed 3 bases, J shed 3 bases, and the junction held 4 bases outside the gene matches. CDR3 sequence reads: CASSDTAGGTDTQYF. CDR3 nucleotide sequence: TGTGCCAGCAGCGACACAGCGGGGGGGACAGATACGCAGTATTTT.

This rearrangement joins TRBV9 to TRBJ1-4; 10 bases line up with TRBD1. This CDR3 has 15 residues. After removal of 4 bases from V and 8 bases from J, the junction contained 8 bases not matched to a gene. In germline, CDR1 is SGDLS, CDR2 YYNGEE. This chain's CDR3 is CASSLYGTGEEKLFF. CDR3 coding DNA: TGTGCCAGCAGCCTATACGGGACAGGGGAGGAAAAACTGTTTTTT.

The chain employs TRBV9 and TRBJ1-2, with TRBD1 identical over 10 bases. Germline CDR1 SGDLS, CDR2 YYNGEE. The length of the CDR3 is 14 residues. Trimming cost V 4 bases and J 7 bases; bases outside gene matches: 7. The CDR3: CASSSRQGAFGYTF. CDR3 coding DNA: TGTGCCAGCAGCTCCCGACAGGGGGCTTTTGGCTACACCTTC.